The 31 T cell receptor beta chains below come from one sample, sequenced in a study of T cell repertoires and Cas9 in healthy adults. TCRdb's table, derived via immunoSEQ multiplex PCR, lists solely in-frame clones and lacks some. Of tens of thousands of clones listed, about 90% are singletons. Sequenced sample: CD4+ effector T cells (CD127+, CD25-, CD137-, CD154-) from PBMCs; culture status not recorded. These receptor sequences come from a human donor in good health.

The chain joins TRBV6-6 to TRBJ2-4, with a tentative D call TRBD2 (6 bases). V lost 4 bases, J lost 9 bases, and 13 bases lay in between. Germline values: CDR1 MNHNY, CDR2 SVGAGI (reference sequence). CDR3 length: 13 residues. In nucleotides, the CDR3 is TGTGCCAGCAGTTTGGGGGGTAACGGCATTCAGTACTTC. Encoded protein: CASSLGGNGIQYF.

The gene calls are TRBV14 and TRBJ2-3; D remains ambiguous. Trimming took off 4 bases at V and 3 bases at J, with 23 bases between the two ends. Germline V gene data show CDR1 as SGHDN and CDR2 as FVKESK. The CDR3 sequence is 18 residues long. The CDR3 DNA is TGTGCCAGCAGCCTAACCATCGGGCCTGTTCGGGTGACAGATACGCAGTATTTT. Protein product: CASSLTIGPVRVTDTQYF.

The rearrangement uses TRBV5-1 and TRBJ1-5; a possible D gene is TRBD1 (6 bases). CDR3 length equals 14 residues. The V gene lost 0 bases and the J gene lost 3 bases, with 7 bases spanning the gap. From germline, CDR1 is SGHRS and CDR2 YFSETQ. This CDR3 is CASSLGQDNQPQHF. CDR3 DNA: TGCGCCAGCAGCTTGGGACAGGACAATCAGCCCCAGCATTTT.

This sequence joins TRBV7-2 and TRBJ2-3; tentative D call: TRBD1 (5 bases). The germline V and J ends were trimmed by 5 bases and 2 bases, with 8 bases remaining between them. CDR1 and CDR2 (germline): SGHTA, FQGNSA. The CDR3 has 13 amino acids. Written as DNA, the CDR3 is TGTGCCAGCAGCCAAGGGGTCACAGATACGCAGTATTTT. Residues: CASSQGVTDTQYF.

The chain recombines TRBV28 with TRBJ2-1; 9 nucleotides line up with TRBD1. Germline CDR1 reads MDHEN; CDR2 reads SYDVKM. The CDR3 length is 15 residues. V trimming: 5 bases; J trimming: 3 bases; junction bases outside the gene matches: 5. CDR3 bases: TGTGCCAGCAGTGTACAGGGGGCCGGCTACAATGAGCAGTTCTTC. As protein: CASSVQGAGYNEQFF.

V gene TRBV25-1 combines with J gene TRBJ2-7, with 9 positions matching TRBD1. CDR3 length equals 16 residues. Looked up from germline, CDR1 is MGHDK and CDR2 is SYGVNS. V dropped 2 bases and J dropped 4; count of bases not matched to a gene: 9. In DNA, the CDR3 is TGTGCCAGCAGTGAAGCCGCGGGGACAGGGTCTTACGAGCAGTACTTC. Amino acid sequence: CASSEAAGTGSYEQYF.

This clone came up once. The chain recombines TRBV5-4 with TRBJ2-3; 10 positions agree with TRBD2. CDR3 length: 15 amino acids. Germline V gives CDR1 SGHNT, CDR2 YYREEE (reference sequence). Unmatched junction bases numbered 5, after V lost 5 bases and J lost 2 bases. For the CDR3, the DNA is TGTGCCAGCAGGGGAGCGGGAGGGGACACAGATACGCAGTATTTT. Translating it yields CASRGAGGDTDTQYF.

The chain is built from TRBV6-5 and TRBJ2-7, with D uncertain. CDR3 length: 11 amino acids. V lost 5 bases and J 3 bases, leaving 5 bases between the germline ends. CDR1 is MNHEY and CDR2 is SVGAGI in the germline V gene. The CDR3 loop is CASSQSYEQYF. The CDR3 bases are TGTGCCAGCAGTCAGAGCTACGAGCAGTACTTC.

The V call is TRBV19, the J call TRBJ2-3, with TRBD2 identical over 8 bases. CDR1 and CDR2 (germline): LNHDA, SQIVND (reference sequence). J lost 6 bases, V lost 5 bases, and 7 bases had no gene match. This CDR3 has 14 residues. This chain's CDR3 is CASSRRSGIDTQYF. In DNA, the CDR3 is TGTGCCAGTAGTCGACGTAGCGGGATCGATACGCAGTATTTT. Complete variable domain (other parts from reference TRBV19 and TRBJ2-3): DGGITQSPKYLFRKEGQNVTLSCEQNLNHDAMYWYRQDPGQGLRLIYYSQIVNDFQKGDIAEGYSVSREKKESFPLTVTSAQKNPTAFYLCASSRRSGIDTQYFGPGTRLTVL.

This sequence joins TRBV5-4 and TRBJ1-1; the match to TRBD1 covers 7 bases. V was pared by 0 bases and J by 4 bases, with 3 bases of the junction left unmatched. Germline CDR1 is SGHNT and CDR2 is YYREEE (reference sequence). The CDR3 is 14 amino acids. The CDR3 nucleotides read TGTGCCAGCAGCTTGGTCGCAGGGGGCACTGAAGCTTTCTTT. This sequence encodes CASSLVAGGTEAFF.

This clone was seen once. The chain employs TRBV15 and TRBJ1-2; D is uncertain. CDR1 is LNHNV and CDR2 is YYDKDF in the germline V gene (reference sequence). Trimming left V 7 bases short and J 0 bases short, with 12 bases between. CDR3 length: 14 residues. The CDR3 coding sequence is TGTGCCACCACCCTCGGGCAACCTAACTATGGCTACACCTTC. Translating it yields CATTLGQPNYGYTF.

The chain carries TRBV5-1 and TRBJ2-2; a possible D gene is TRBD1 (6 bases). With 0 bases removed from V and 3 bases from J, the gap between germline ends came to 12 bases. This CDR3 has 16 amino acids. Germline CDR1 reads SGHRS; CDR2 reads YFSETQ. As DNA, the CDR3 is TGCGCCAGCAGCTTGGCCAACAGGGTCTACACCGGGGAGCTGTTTTTT. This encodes CASSLANRVYTGELFF.

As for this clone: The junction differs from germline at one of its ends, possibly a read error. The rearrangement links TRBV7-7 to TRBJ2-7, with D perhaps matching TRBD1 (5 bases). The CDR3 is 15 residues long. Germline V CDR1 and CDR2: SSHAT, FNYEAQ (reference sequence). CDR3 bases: TGTGCTAGCAGACCTGACAGCGCCAGCTCCTACGAGCAGTACTTC. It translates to CASRPDSASSYEQYF. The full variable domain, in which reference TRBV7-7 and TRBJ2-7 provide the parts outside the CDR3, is GAGVSQSPRYKVTKRGQDVTLRCDPISSHATLYWYQQALGQGPEFLTYFNYEAQPDKSGLPSDRFSAERPEGSISTLTIQRTEQRDSAMYRCASRPDSASSYEQYFGPGTRLTVT.

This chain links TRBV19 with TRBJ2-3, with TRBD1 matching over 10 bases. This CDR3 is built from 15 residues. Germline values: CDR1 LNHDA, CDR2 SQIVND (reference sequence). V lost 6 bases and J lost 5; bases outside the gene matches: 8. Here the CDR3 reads CASRGPGQGIDTQYF. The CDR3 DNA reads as TGTGCCAGTAGAGGACCGGGACAGGGGATAGATACGCAGTATTTT.

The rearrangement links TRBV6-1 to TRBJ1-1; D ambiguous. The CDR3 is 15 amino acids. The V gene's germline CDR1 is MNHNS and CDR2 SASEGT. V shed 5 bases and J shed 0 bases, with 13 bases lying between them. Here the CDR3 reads CASSLDRAMNTEAFF. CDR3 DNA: TGTGCCAGCAGTTTAGACCGCGCCATGAACACTGAAGCTTTCTTT.

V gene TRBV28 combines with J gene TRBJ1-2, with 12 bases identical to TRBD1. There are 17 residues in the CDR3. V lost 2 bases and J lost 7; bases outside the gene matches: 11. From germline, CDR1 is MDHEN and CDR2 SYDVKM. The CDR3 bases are TGTGCCAGCAGTTTACCTACCGGGACAGGGGGCCTCGGTGGCTACACCTTC. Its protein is CASSLPTGTGGLGGYTF.

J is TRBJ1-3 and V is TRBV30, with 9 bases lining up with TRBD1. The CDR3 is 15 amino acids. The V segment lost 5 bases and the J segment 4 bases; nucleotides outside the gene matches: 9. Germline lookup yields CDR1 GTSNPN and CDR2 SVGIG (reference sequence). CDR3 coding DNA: TGTGCCTGGGCGCCGGGACAGGGATCCGGAAACACCATATATTTT. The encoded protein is CAWAPGQGSGNTIYF.

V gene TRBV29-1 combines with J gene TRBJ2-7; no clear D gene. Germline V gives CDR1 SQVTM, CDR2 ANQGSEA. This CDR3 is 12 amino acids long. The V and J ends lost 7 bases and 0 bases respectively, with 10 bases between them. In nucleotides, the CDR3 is TGCAGCGGGAGTGACAACTCCTACGAGCAGTACTTC. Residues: CSGSDNSYEQYF.

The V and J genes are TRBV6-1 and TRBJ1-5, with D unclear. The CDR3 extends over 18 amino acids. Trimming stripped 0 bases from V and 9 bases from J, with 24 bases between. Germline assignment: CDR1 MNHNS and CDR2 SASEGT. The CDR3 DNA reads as TGTGCCAGCAGTGAAGCGCGATTGAGACAAACAATAGCAAGGCCCCAGCATTTT. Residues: CASSEARLRQTIARPQHF.

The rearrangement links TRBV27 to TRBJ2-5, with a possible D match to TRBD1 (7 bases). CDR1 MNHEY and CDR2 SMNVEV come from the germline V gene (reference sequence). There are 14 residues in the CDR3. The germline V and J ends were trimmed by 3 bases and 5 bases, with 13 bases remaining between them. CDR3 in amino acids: CASSFGGGRETQYF. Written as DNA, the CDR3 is TGTGCCAGCAGTTTCGGAGGGGGCCGGGAGACCCAGTACTTC.

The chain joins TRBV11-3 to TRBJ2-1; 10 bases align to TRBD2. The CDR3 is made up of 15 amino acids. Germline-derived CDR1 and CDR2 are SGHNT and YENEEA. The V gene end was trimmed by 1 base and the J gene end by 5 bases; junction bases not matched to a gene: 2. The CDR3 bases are TGTGCCAGCAGCTTAGGAGCGGGGGGGCACAATGAGCAGTTCTTC. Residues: CASSLGAGGHNEQFF.

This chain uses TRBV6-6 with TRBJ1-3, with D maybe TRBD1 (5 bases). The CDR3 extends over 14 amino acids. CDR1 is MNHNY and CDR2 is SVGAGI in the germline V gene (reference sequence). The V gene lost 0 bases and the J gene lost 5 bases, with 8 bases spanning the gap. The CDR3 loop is CASSYSQGRNTIYF. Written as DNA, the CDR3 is TGTGCCAGCAGTTACTCGCAGGGAAGAAACACCATATATTTT.

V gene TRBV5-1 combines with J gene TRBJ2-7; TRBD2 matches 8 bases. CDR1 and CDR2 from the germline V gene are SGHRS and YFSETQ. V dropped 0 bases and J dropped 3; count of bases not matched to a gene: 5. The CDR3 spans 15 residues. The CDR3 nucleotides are TGCGCCAGCAGCTTGGAGACTAGCGCTCTCTACGAGCAGTACTTC. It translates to CASSLETSALYEQYF.

This CDR3 is CASSKSGGKNTGELFF. CDR3 coding DNA: TGTGCCAGCAGCAAATCAGGGGGAAAAAACACCGGGGAGCTGTTTTTT. J is TRBJ2-2 and V is TRBV21-1; the table names TRBD1, a call not compared with the DNA. TRBV21-1 is listed as a pseudogene. The CDR3 is made up of 16 amino acids.

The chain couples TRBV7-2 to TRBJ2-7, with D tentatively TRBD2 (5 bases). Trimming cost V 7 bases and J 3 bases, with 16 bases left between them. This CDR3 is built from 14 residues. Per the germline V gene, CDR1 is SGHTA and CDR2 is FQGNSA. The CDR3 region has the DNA TGTGCCAGCACCTTGGGGAGTGAAAACTACGAGCAGTACTTC. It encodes CASTLGSENYEQYF.

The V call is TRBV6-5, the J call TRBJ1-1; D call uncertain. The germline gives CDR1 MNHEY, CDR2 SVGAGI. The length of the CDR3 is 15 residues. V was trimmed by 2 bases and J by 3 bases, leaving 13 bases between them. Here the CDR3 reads CASSYTLRAHTEAFF. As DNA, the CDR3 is TGTGCCAGCAGTTACACCCTCCGGGCCCACACTGAAGCTTTCTTT.

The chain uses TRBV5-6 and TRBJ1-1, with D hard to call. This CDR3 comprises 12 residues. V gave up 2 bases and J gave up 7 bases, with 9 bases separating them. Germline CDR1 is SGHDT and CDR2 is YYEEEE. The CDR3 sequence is CASSFRQLEAFF. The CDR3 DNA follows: TGTGCCAGCAGCTTTCGGCAGCTTGAAGCTTTCTTT.

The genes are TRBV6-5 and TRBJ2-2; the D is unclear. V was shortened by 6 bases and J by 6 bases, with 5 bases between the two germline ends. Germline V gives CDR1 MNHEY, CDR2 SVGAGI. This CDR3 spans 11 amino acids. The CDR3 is CASRNPGELFF. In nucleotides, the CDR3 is TGTGCCAGCAGAAACCCCGGGGAGCTGTTTTTT.

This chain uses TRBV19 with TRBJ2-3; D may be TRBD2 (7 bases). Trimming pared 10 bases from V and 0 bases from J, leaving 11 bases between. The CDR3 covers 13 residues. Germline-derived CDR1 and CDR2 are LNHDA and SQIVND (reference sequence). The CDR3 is CATAGASTDTQYF. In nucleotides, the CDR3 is TGTGCCACCGCGGGGGCTAGCACAGATACGCAGTATTTT.

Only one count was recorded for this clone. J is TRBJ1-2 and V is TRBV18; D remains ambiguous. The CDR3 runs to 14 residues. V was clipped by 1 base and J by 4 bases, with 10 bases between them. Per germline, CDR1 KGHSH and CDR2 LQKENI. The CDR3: CASSPRDASYGYTF. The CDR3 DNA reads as TGTGCCAGCTCACCACGAGACGCCAGCTATGGCTACACCTTC.

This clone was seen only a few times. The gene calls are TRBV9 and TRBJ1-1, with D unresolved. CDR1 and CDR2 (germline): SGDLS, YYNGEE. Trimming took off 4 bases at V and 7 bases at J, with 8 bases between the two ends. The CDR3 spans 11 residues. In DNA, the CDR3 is TGTGCCAGCAGCCCGCACCGTGAAGCTTTCTTT. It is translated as CASSPHREAFF.